The present TCR beta chain was sequenced within a study of breast tumors, draining lymph nodes, adjacent tissues. The study, taken as a whole, reports: Tumor T cell lymph node origin was a supported hypothesis, not proven.

Axillary draining lymph nodes of breast cancer patients supplied the node samples. MiXCR was run by TCRdb on the multiplex PCR reads, yielding one entry per CDR3 protein. This table has 100,000 or so distinct CDR3 sequences, around 20% appearing once. With 0 bases removed from V and 8 bases from J, the gap between germline ends came to 13 bases. This CDR3 contains 15 residues. Germline CDR1 LGHNA, CDR2 YNFKEQ. This clonotype was seen repeatedly, ten times or more. The antigen is not known. The chain links TRBV4-2 to TRBJ1-4; no reliable D call. This TCR derives from a female donor with breast cancer. Some clones in this sample may be carry-over from other donors' samples. Specimen: axillary lymph node tissue. This chain's CDR3 is CASSQDRGNREKLFF. The DNA for the CDR3 is TGTGCCAGCAGCCAAGATCGCGGCAATCGGGAAAAACTGTTTTTT.